The 8 T cell receptor beta chains below all came from one sample that was sequenced in a study of T-cell reconstitution after alpha-beta-depleted transplantation in children. Unique molecular identifiers were used to barcode this TCRbeta library. TCRdb passed the PCR reads through MiXCR, listing each CDR3 protein once. The repertoire consists of 200,000 to 300,000 distinct CDR3 sequences, with under 30% occurring once and the leading ten covering 2.6%. The sequences come from PBMCs, collected before TCRalphabeta/CD19-depleted stem cell transplant. The receptor set was obtained from a girl aged 2 to 10 with Fanconi anemia, due to receive a stem cell transplant.

This clonotype was observed a few times. V usage is TRBV7-2 and J usage is TRBJ2-5; 7 bases align to TRBD1. In germline, CDR1 is SGHTA, CDR2 FQGNSA. After removal of 6 bases from V and 2 bases from J, the junction contained 9 bases not matched to a gene. This CDR3 contains 15 residues. Here the CDR3 reads CASRRGPGLQETQYF. For the CDR3, the DNA is TGTGCCAGCAGAAGGGGGCCAGGACTTCAAGAGACCCAGTACTTC.

The chain employs TRBV6-1 and TRBJ2-2, with D possibly matching TRBD1 (6 bases). V gave up 5 bases and J gave up 3 bases, with 16 bases separating them. CDR3 length equals 16 residues. Germline V gene sequence: CDR1 MNHNS, CDR2 SASEGT. CDR3 DNA sequence: TGTGCCAGCAGTCCGTTCAGGAACAGGGACACCGGGGAGCTGTTTTTT. It specifies CASSPFRNRDTGELFF.

This clonotype was seen a handful of times. CDR3 nucleotide sequence: TGTGCCAGCAGGGGACAGAGCACAGATACGCAGTATTTT. This encodes CASRGQSTDTQYF. The chain employs TRBV28 and TRBJ2-3, with TRBD1 identical over 7 bases. The CDR3 extends over 13 amino acids. The J segment lost 0 bases and the V segment lost 6 bases, leaving 0 bases of the junction unmatched. Per the germline V gene, CDR1 is MDHEN and CDR2 is SYDVKM.

V gene TRBV6-6 combines with J gene TRBJ1-2, with D maybe TRBD1 (5 bases). The V and J ends lost 7 bases and 4 bases respectively, with 13 bases between them. The CDR3 has 13 amino acids. Germline assignment: CDR1 MNHNY and CDR2 SVGAGI (reference sequence). This chain's CDR3 is CASKRGEGYGYTF. The CDR3 nucleotides read TGTGCCAGCAAACGAGGGGAGGGCTATGGCTACACCTTC.

This clonotype was detected a few times. V and J are TRBV24-1 and TRBJ1-2, with D perhaps matching TRBD1 (6 bases). This CDR3 region has 13 residues. The germline V gene encodes CDR1 KGHDR and CDR2 SFDVKD. V was pared by 2 bases and J by 6 bases, with 9 bases between. The DNA for the CDR3 is TGTGCCACCAGTGATTCCCAGGGGCATGGCTACACCTTC. Amino acid sequence: CATSDSQGHGYTF.

The chain joins TRBV6-1 to TRBJ2-1; 11 nucleotides agree with TRBD2. This CDR3 region has 15 residues. CDR1 and CDR2 from the germline V gene are MNHNS and SASEGT. V lost 5 bases and J lost 3; bases outside the gene matches: 3. CDR3 loop: CASSHSGRGYNEQFF. In DNA form, the CDR3 reads TGTGCCAGCAGTCATAGCGGGAGGGGCTACAATGAGCAGTTCTTC.

The chain uses TRBV7-8 and TRBJ2-5; D ambiguous. Trimming pared 1 base from V and 2 bases from J, leaving 8 bases between. The length of the CDR3 is 14 residues. The germline V gene has CDR1 SGHVS and CDR2 FQNEAQ. The CDR3 here is CASSLETVQETQYF. The DNA of the CDR3 is TGTGCCAGCAGCTTAGAAACGGTTCAAGAGACCCAGTACTTC.

The V gene is TRBV19, the J gene TRBJ1-2, with D unclear. The CDR3 is made up of 14 amino acids. Germline assignment: CDR1 LNHDA and CDR2 SQIVND (reference sequence). Trimming removed 6 bases at V and 0 bases at J, with 11 bases between. CDR3 in amino acids: CASSPSGTNYGYTF. The CDR3 DNA is TGTGCCAGTAGCCCCTCCGGGACTAACTATGGCTACACCTTC.